The 26 T cell receptor beta chains presented below share a single source sample, sequenced in a study of cytomegalovirus exposure and HLA in healthy donors. Repertoires were generated with immunoSEQ multiplex PCR, while TCRdb's copy carries only in-frame clones and drops some. The sample shows over 150,000 clones, about 88% of them seen only once. The sequenced sample consisted of PBMCs. These receptors all come from a man between 18 and 29 years old in good health and CMV-seropositive.

CDR3 region: CASSLLPGPATNEKLFF. In DNA form, the CDR3 reads TGTGCCAGCAGCTTACTCCCAGGGCCGGCAACTAATGAAAAACTGTTTTTT. The chain carries TRBV7-2 and TRBJ1-4; weak D call: TRBD1 (5 bases). Germline assignment: CDR1 SGHTA and CDR2 FQGNSA. V was clipped by 2 bases and J by 0 bases, with 13 bases between them. The CDR3 runs 17 residues.

The CDR3 DNA follows: TGTGCCAGCAGCTTACCCGACAGGGGGTACGAGCAGTACTTC. As protein: CASSLPDRGYEQYF. The chain is built from TRBV5-4 and TRBJ2-7, with 9 positions matching TRBD1. Trimming took 2 bases from V and 4 from J; bases not matched to a gene: 4. The CDR3 is 14 residues long. Per germline, CDR1 SGHNT and CDR2 YYREEE (reference sequence).

The chain uses TRBV6-5 and TRBJ2-3, with a weak D call TRBD2 (6 bases). The CDR3 spans 13 residues. CDR1 is MNHEY, CDR2 SVGAGI, per germline. Trimming took off 5 bases at V and 4 bases at J, with 10 bases between the two ends. The CDR3 here is CASSRGWADTQYF. In DNA, the CDR3 is TGTGCCAGCAGTCGGGGGTGGGCAGATACGCAGTATTTT.

Concerning this clone itself: Other DNA sequences within the sample encode an identical CDR3. CDR3 sequence reads: CASSPGTGGNQPQHF. DNA for the CDR3: TGTGCCAGCTCACCCGGGACAGGCGGCAATCAGCCCCAGCATTTT. The chain employs TRBV18 and TRBJ1-5; 8 nucleotides match TRBD1. This CDR3 contains 15 residues. The junction had 3 bases not matched to a gene; V was cut back by 3 bases and J by 2 bases. In germline, CDR1 is KGHSH, CDR2 LQKENI.

This clone was picked up a small number of times. The chain uses TRBV18 and TRBJ1-2, with TRBD1 matching 7 bases. Germline values: CDR1 KGHSH, CDR2 LQKENI. The CDR3 is made up of 15 amino acids. V dropped 3 bases and J dropped 5; count of bases not matched to a gene: 9. CDR3 residues: CASSPQGGEEYGYTF. Written as DNA, the CDR3 is TGTGCCAGCTCACCTCAGGGGGGAGAGGAGTATGGCTACACCTTC.

The rearrangement uses TRBV4-1 and TRBJ1-1; 8 bases are shared with TRBD1. The J segment lost 1 base and the V segment lost 3 bases, leaving 16 bases of the junction unmatched. The germline gives CDR1 MGHRA, CDR2 YSYEKL. CDR3 length: 19 amino acids. As DNA, the CDR3 is TGCGCCAGCAGCCAGGGTCCTTTCCCCAGGGGGCGACAGAACACTGAAGCTTTCTTT. It codes for CASSQGPFPRGRQNTEAFF.

The chain uses TRBV9 and TRBJ2-5; 7 bases are shared with TRBD2. Germline assignment: CDR1 SGDLS and CDR2 YYNGEE. CDR3 length: 14 residues. Trimming took 7 bases from V and 5 from J; bases not matched to a gene: 11. As DNA, the CDR3 is TGTGCCAGCGGGGGGACTAATATGATTGAGACCCAGTACTTC. Encoded protein: CASGGTNMIETQYF.

This clone was seen a handful of times. The V call is TRBV6-1, the J call TRBJ2-1; TRBD2 agrees at 12 bases. Germline-derived CDR1 and CDR2 are MNHNS and SASEGT. V lost 4 bases, J lost 5 bases, and 6 bases stayed unmatched. The CDR3 is 16 amino acids. CDR3 protein: CASSVTSGGTDNEQFF. The CDR3, as DNA: TGTGCCAGCAGTGTAACTAGCGGGGGGACCGACAATGAGCAGTTCTTC.

This chain joins TRBV19 and TRBJ2-7; a possible D gene is TRBD1 (5 bases). The CDR3 has 14 residues. The V and J ends lost 4 bases and 5 bases respectively, with 15 bases between them. Germline assignment: CDR1 LNHDA and CDR2 SQIVND (reference sequence). CDR3 sequence reads: CASSRGRADDEQYF. The CDR3 DNA reads as TGTGCCAGTAGTAGGGGCAGGGCTGACGACGAGCAGTACTTC.

This chain joins TRBV6-6 and TRBJ1-5; D is ambiguous. In germline, CDR1 is MNHNY, CDR2 SVGAGI (reference sequence). This CDR3 has 14 amino acids. V gave up 6 bases and J gave up 4 bases, with 13 bases separating them. DNA of the CDR3: TGTGCCAGCAGCCCCAGACTGCCTAATCAGCCCCAGCATTTT. Protein sequence: CASSPRLPNQPQHF.

V is TRBV6-5 and J is TRBJ1-5, with D perhaps TRBD1 (6 bases). Germline CDR1 reads MNHEY; CDR2 reads SVGAGI. CDR3 length: 13 residues. V was shortened by 6 bases and J by 9 bases, with 15 bases between the two germline ends. Here the CDR3 reads CASRPGDLGPQHF. The CDR3, as DNA: TGTGCCAGCAGGCCAGGGGACCTAGGGCCCCAGCATTTT.

The chain employs TRBV19 and TRBJ1-2; D is possibly TRBD1 (6 bases). The CDR3 consists of 16 residues. V was clipped by 2 bases and J by 4 bases, with 17 bases between them. Germline assignment: CDR1 LNHDA and CDR2 SQIVND (reference sequence). CDR3 region: CASSIWTDPALYGYTF. The CDR3 coding sequence is TGTGCCAGTAGTATATGGACAGACCCGGCTCTCTATGGCTACACCTTC. The entire variable domain, with the rest obtained from reference TRBV19 and TRBJ1-2, is as follows: DGGITQSPKYLFRKEGQNVTLSCEQNLNHDAMYWYRQDPGQGLRLIYYSQIVNDFQKGDIAEGYSVSREKKESFPLTVTSAQKNPTAFYLCASSIWTDPALYGYTFGSGTRLTVV.

This chain uses TRBV13 with TRBJ2-2; no clear D gene. The CDR3 has 13 amino acids. V gave up 5 bases and J gave up 7 bases, with 11 bases separating them. Germline CDR1 reads PRHDT; CDR2 reads FYEKMQ (reference sequence). The CDR3 spells CASSVAYGGELFF. DNA for the CDR3: TGTGCCAGCAGCGTAGCCTACGGCGGGGAGCTGTTTTTT. Together with reference TRBV13 and TRBJ2-2, the CDR3 gives the full variable domain: AAGVIQSPRHLIKEKRETATLKCYPIPRHDTVYWYQQGPGQDPQFLISFYEKMQSDKGSIPDRFSAQQFSDYHSELNMSSLELGDSALYFCASSVAYGGELFFGEGSRLTVL.

The rearrangement uses TRBV29-1 and TRBJ2-3; D gene unclear. The germline V and J ends were trimmed by 4 bases and 0 bases, with 8 bases remaining between them. This CDR3 is 13 amino acids long. The germline gives CDR1 SQVTM, CDR2 ANQGSEA. CDR3 residues: CSVVLPSTDTQYF. CDR3 in DNA: TGCAGCGTTGTACTACCTAGCACAGATACGCAGTATTTT.

Comments on this clone: Other DNA sequences in the same sample also yield this CDR3. The chain joins TRBV27 to TRBJ2-1; 15 nucleotides align to TRBD2. Trimming cost V 4 bases and J 7 bases; bases outside gene matches: 2. The CDR3 is 15 residues long. The V gene's germline CDR1 is MNHEY and CDR2 SMNVEV (reference sequence). The CDR3 bases are TGTGCCAGCAGTTCCGGGACTAGCGGGAGGAATGAGCAGTTCTTC. Amino acid sequence: CASSSGTSGRNEQFF.

The chain couples TRBV5-1 to TRBJ2-7, with TRBD2 as a possible D gene (6 bases). In germline, CDR1 is SGHRS, CDR2 YFSETQ. This CDR3 comprises 13 residues. With 3 bases removed from V and 2 bases from J, the gap between germline ends came to 9 bases. The CDR3 bases are TGCGCCAGCAGCTATGGAGGGGCCTACGAGCAGTACTTC. It yields the protein CASSYGGAYEQYF. Supplemented by reference TRBV5-1 and TRBJ2-7, the full variable domain reads KAGVTQTPRYLIKTRGQQVTLSCSPISGHRSVSWYQQTPGQGLQFLFEYFSETQRNKGNFPGRFSGRQFSNSRSEMNVSTLELGDSALYLCASSYGGAYEQYFGPGTRLTVT.

This clone was picked up one time. The chain couples TRBV13 to TRBJ2-1; TRBD1 agrees at 7 bases. Germline V gene sequence: CDR1 PRHDT, CDR2 FYEKMQ (reference sequence). J was trimmed by 7 bases and V by 5 bases; bases with no gene match: 8. The CDR3 consists of 14 residues. This CDR3 is CASSRDSRWNEQFF. Here the CDR3 DNA reads TGTGCCAGCAGCCGGGACAGTAGATGGAATGAGCAGTTCTTC.

The chain employs TRBV7-3 and TRBJ1-2, with unresolved D. The CDR3 sequence is 15 residues long. The germline gives CDR1 SGHTA, CDR2 FQGTGA. V shed 5 bases and J shed 4 bases, with 17 bases lying between them. CDR3 DNA sequence: TGTGCCAGCAGCCCAAAGCCCGAATTAAGCTATGGCTACACCTTC. It encodes CASSPKPELSYGYTF.

V usage is TRBV2 and J usage is TRBJ2-3; D is unresolved. The CDR3 runs to 14 residues. Looked up from germline, CDR1 is SNHLY and CDR2 is FYNNEI. V was pared by 5 bases and J by 2 bases, with 11 bases between. The CDR3 is CASSPSLVTDTQYF. In DNA, the CDR3 is TGTGCCAGCAGTCCCTCGCTAGTCACAGATACGCAGTATTTT.

This chain connects TRBV7-3 to TRBJ2-1, with a weak D call TRBD1 (6 bases). V dropped 5 bases and J dropped 4 bases, with 9 bases sitting between them. This CDR3 contains 13 residues. Germline V lookup: CDR1 SGHTA, CDR2 FQGTGA. The CDR3 loop is CASSGGAYNEQFF. In DNA form, the CDR3 reads TGTGCCAGCAGCGGGGGCGCTTACAATGAGCAGTTCTTC.

The CDR3 bases are TGTGCCAGCAGTCCACCTTTTGCGTCCAAAAACATTCAGTACTTC. Translating gives CASSPPFASKNIQYF. The chain links TRBV7-9 to TRBJ2-4; D gene ambiguous. This CDR3 has 15 amino acids. Trimming shortened V by 6 bases and J by 2 bases, and 14 bases separated the two germline ends. Germline V gene sequence: CDR1 SEHNR, CDR2 FQNEAQ (reference sequence).

The chain is built from TRBV7-2 and TRBJ1-3; D gene uncertain. Per the germline V gene, CDR1 is SGHTA and CDR2 is FQGNSA. There are 16 residues in the CDR3. Trimming took 4 bases from V and 4 from J, leaving 17 bases between them. This CDR3 is CASSSGITFRGNTIYF. The DNA of the CDR3 is TGTGCCAGCAGCTCCGGGATAACCTTCAGGGGAAACACCATATATTTT.

This chain joins TRBV29-1 and TRBJ1-4, with D uncertain. The germline V gene has CDR1 SQVTM and CDR2 ANQGSEA. Trimming shortened V by 3 bases and J by 6 bases, and 5 bases separated the two germline ends. This CDR3 has 11 amino acids. As DNA, the CDR3 is TGCAGCGTTGAGAGGGATGAAAAACTGTTTTTT. It yields the protein CSVERDEKLFF.

The V and J genes are TRBV7-8 and TRBJ2-1; possible D gene TRBD2, 6 bases. The CDR3 is 16 amino acids. Trimming cost V 5 bases and J 2 bases, with 16 bases left between them. The germline CDR1 and CDR2 sequences are SGHVS and FQNEAQ. In nucleotides, the CDR3 is TGTGCCAGCAGCCCACCCTACTCGGGGGCCTACAATGAGCAGTTCTTC. It specifies CASSPPYSGAYNEQFF. Supplemented by reference TRBV7-8 and TRBJ2-1, the full variable domain reads GAGVSQSPRYKVAKRGQDVALRCDPISGHVSLFWYQQALGQGPEFLTYFQNEAQLDKSGLPSDRFFAERPEGSVSTLKIQRTQQEDSAVYLCASSPPYSGAYNEQFFGPGTRLTVL.

The gene calls are TRBV18 and TRBJ1-1, with D perhaps TRBD1 (6 bases). Germline values: CDR1 KGHSH, CDR2 LQKENI. The CDR3 covers 15 residues. V was cut by 4 bases and J by 0 bases, with 12 bases left in between. This CDR3 reads CASSLMTGMNTEAFF. The CDR3 DNA reads as TGTGCCAGCTCACTGATGACAGGAATGAACACTGAAGCTTTCTTT.

V and J are TRBV5-5 and TRBJ2-7; the match to TRBD1 covers 8 bases. CDR3 length equals 15 residues. Germline loops: CDR1 SGHKS, CDR2 YYEKEE (reference sequence). V shed 4 bases and J 2 bases; nucleotides not matched to a gene: 8. CDR3 region: CASSQRTGFPYEQYF. The DNA of the CDR3 is TGTGCCAGCAGCCAAAGGACAGGGTTCCCCTACGAGCAGTACTTC.